Below, 19 T cell receptor beta chains from the same sample are listed, as sequenced in a study of vaccination and CD4 T cells after COVID-19. Time point denoted: late sampling 161 to 241 days after vaccination in a few convalescent patients. TCRdb used MiXCR to reprocess the PCR reads, holding one entry per CDR3 protein. The table has just over 35,000 distinct CDR3 sequences, more than 30% seen once. Sequenced material: CD4+ T cells from blood, taken about 7 months after SARS-CoV-2 vaccination. Source of these receptors: a human donor who had recovered from COVID-19.

The chain combines TRBV24-1 with TRBJ2-3; a possible D gene is TRBD2 (5 bases). V lost 0 bases, J lost 6 bases, and 12 bases lay in between. Germline CDR1 is KGHDR and CDR2 is SFDVKD. There are 15 residues in the CDR3. The CDR3 region is CATSDLWGAGDTQYF. CDR3 nucleotide sequence: TGTGCCACCAGTGATTTGTGGGGAGCCGGGGATACGCAGTATTTT.

The CDR3 sequence is CASNPTGEGYGYTF. In nucleotides, the CDR3 is TGTGCCAGTAATCCGACAGGGGAAGGTTATGGCTACACCTTC. V is TRBV19 and J is TRBJ1-2, with 8 bases identical to TRBD1. There are 14 residues in the CDR3. The ends lost 7 bases at V and 5 bases at J; junction bases unmatched: 9. Germline V gene lookup returns CDR1 LNHDA and CDR2 SQIVND (reference sequence).

This clonotype was observed a few times. The CDR3: CASSFVAGGRETQYF. The CDR3 DNA reads TGTGCCAGCAGCTTCGTAGCGGGAGGGCGGGAGACCCAGTACTTC. The chain uses TRBV7-9 and TRBJ2-5; 11 bases are shared with TRBD2. This CDR3 comprises 15 residues. The J segment lost 5 bases and the V segment lost 3 bases, leaving 5 bases of the junction unmatched. Germline V gene lookup returns CDR1 SEHNR and CDR2 FQNEAQ (reference sequence).

The rearrangement joins TRBV20-1 to TRBJ2-3; maybe TRBD2 (5 bases). The length of the CDR3 is 14 residues. Trimming took 0 bases from V and 1 from J, leaving 8 bases between them. Germline CDR1 DFQATT, CDR2 SNEGSKA (reference sequence). CDR3 DNA: TGCAGTGCTAGAGATAGAGCGGGCACAGATACGCAGTATTTT. It codes for CSARDRAGTDTQYF.

The chain carries TRBV28 and TRBJ2-7; possibly TRBD2 for D (6 bases). The germline V gene encodes CDR1 MDHEN and CDR2 SYDVKM. The CDR3 is 12 amino acids. V lost 5 bases and J lost 9, with 14 bases in between. This CDR3 reads CASSTSLEGQYF. The DNA for the CDR3 is TGTGCCAGCAGTACCTCGCTGGAGGGGCAGTACTTC.

The table lists this clonotype with a few counts. This chain joins TRBV20-1 and TRBJ1-1; 8 positions match TRBD1. Trimming removed 6 bases from V and 3 bases from J; junction bases left unmatched: 9. Germline CDR1 is DFQATT and CDR2 is SNEGSKA (reference sequence). This CDR3 has 14 residues. The CDR3 spells CSAEWTGYDTEAFF. CDR3 bases: TGCAGTGCCGAATGGACAGGGTACGACACTGAAGCTTTCTTT.

Points on this clonotype: Sequence at one end of the junction differs from germline and may be a read error. V usage is TRBV6-1 and J usage is TRBJ1-6; the D is unclear. The CDR3 runs 15 residues. The germline V gene encodes CDR1 MNHNS and CDR2 SASEGT. CDR3 in DNA: TGTACCAGCAGCCCTAACCGGATCCCTAATTCACCCCTCCACTTT. This codes for CTSSPNRIPNSPLHF.

The chain carries TRBV6-1 and TRBJ1-2, with D unclear. V lost 6 bases and J lost 8, with 16 bases in between. The CDR3 totals 13 residues. Germline CDR1 is MNHNS and CDR2 is SASEGT. Here the CDR3 reads CASRVVSSEGYTF. CDR3 DNA: TGTGCCAGCAGAGTGGTCTCTTCTGAGGGCTACACCTTC.

The genes are TRBV20-1 and TRBJ2-1, with D tentatively TRBD2 (5 bases). Germline-derived CDR1 and CDR2 are DFQATT and SNEGSKA (reference sequence). Trimming left V 2 bases short and J 8 bases short, with 16 bases between. CDR3 length: 14 amino acids. The CDR3 DNA reads TGCAGTGCTAGACCTCTGAAGGGAGCCTATGAGCAGTTCTTC. Protein product: CSARPLKGAYEQFF.

The V gene is TRBV6-1, the J gene TRBJ2-7, with TRBD1 matching over 8 bases. CDR1 and CDR2 from the germline V gene are MNHNS and SASEGT. Trimming cost V 5 bases and J 3 bases; bases outside gene matches: 6. CDR3 length: 14 amino acids. DNA for the CDR3: TGTGCCAGCAGTCCTTGGACAGGGTACTACGAGCAGTACTTC. It translates to CASSPWTGYYEQYF.

CDR3 bases: TGTGCCAGTAGTATCGTAAGGACTCAAGCCATCTACGAGCAGTACTTC. Translating it yields CASSIVRTQAIYEQYF. V is TRBV19 and J is TRBJ2-7, with a possible D match to TRBD2 (5 bases). The germline gives CDR1 LNHDA, CDR2 SQIVND (reference sequence). Trimming left V 3 bases short and J 3 bases short, with 18 bases between. The CDR3 has 16 residues.

This clonotype was observed a few times. The rearrangement uses TRBV6-2 or TRBV6-3 and TRBJ1-2, with 7 bases matching TRBD1. Trimming at V came to 4 bases and at J to 4 bases, leaving 9 bases not matched to a gene. Germline CDR1 and CDR2: MNHEY and SVGEGT. The CDR3 extends over 15 amino acids. CDR3 bases: TGTGCCAGCAGTTCCCTATTGACAGGGCCCTATGGCTACACCTTC. Translating it yields CASSSLLTGPYGYTF.

The chain links TRBV11-3 to TRBJ2-2; D ambiguous. CDR3 length: 14 residues. The V end was cut by 3 bases, the J end by 1 base, with 6 bases between. CDR1 and CDR2 from the germline V gene are SGHNT and YENEEA. The CDR3 DNA reads as TGTGCCAGCAGCTTGTTGGTGAACACCGGGGAGCTGTTTTTT. This gives the protein CASSLLVNTGELFF.

The chain carries TRBV20-1 and TRBJ2-1, with 7 bases matching TRBD2. Germline lookup yields CDR1 DFQATT and CDR2 SNEGSKA (reference sequence). Trimming at V came to 6 bases and at J to 5 bases, leaving 4 bases not matched to a gene. CDR3 length: 12 residues. The CDR3 sequence is CSARGLNNEQFF. In DNA form, the CDR3 reads TGCAGTGCAAGGGGACTAAACAATGAGCAGTTCTTC.

The chain joins TRBV7-9 to TRBJ2-7; TRBD1 agrees at 7 bases. Germline V gene lookup returns CDR1 SEHNR and CDR2 FQNEAQ (reference sequence). The V segment lost 5 bases and the J segment 4 bases; nucleotides outside the gene matches: 11. The CDR3 extends over 15 amino acids. CDR3 protein: CASSVGGLTTYEQYF. CDR3 nucleotide sequence: TGTGCCAGCAGCGTAGGGGGCCTCACGACGTACGAGCAGTACTTC. The full variable domain, its missing parts supplied by reference TRBV7-9 and TRBJ2-7, is DTGVSQNPRHKITKRGQNVTFRCDPISEHNRLYWYRQTLGQGPEFLTYFQNEAQLEKSRLLSDRFSAERPKGSFSTLEIQRTEQGDSAMYLCASSVGGLTTYEQYFGPGTRLTVT.

The CDR3 region has the DNA TGTGCCAGCAGTTTCCTCGCCAGACAAGAGACCCAGTACTTC. Translated, it gives CASSFLARQETQYF. The V gene is TRBV28, the J gene TRBJ2-5, with unresolved D. CDR1 is MDHEN, CDR2 SYDVKM, per germline. The CDR3 loop spans 14 amino acids. With 3 bases removed from V and 2 bases from J, the gap between germline ends came to 10 bases.

The chain recombines TRBV10-3 with TRBJ2-3; TRBD2 agrees at 10 bases. The length of the CDR3 is 15 residues. Per the germline V gene, CDR1 is ENHRY and CDR2 is SYGVKD. J was trimmed by 2 bases and V by 4 bases; bases with no gene match: 3. CDR3 in amino acids: CAISAGLADTDTQYF. The CDR3 nucleotides read TGTGCCATCAGTGCCGGACTAGCGGACACAGATACGCAGTATTTT.

This rearrangement joins TRBV18 to TRBJ2-3, with unresolved D. From germline, CDR1 is KGHSH and CDR2 LQKENI. The CDR3 is 14 residues long. The germline V and J ends were trimmed by 5 bases and 6 bases, with 15 bases remaining between them. The CDR3 spells CASSSQNIADTQYF. The CDR3 region has the DNA TGTGCCAGCTCATCCCAAAATATCGCGGATACGCAGTATTTT.

This chain links TRBV20-1 with TRBJ2-7, with 11 bases matching TRBD2. Germline CDR1 and CDR2: DFQATT and SNEGSKA (reference sequence). This CDR3 is built from 15 residues. J was trimmed by 7 bases and V by 2 bases; bases with no gene match: 10. CDR3 DNA: TGCAGTGCTAGACTTAGCGGGAGGGCCCAACCTGAGCAGTACTTC. Translating it yields CSARLSGRAQPEQYF.